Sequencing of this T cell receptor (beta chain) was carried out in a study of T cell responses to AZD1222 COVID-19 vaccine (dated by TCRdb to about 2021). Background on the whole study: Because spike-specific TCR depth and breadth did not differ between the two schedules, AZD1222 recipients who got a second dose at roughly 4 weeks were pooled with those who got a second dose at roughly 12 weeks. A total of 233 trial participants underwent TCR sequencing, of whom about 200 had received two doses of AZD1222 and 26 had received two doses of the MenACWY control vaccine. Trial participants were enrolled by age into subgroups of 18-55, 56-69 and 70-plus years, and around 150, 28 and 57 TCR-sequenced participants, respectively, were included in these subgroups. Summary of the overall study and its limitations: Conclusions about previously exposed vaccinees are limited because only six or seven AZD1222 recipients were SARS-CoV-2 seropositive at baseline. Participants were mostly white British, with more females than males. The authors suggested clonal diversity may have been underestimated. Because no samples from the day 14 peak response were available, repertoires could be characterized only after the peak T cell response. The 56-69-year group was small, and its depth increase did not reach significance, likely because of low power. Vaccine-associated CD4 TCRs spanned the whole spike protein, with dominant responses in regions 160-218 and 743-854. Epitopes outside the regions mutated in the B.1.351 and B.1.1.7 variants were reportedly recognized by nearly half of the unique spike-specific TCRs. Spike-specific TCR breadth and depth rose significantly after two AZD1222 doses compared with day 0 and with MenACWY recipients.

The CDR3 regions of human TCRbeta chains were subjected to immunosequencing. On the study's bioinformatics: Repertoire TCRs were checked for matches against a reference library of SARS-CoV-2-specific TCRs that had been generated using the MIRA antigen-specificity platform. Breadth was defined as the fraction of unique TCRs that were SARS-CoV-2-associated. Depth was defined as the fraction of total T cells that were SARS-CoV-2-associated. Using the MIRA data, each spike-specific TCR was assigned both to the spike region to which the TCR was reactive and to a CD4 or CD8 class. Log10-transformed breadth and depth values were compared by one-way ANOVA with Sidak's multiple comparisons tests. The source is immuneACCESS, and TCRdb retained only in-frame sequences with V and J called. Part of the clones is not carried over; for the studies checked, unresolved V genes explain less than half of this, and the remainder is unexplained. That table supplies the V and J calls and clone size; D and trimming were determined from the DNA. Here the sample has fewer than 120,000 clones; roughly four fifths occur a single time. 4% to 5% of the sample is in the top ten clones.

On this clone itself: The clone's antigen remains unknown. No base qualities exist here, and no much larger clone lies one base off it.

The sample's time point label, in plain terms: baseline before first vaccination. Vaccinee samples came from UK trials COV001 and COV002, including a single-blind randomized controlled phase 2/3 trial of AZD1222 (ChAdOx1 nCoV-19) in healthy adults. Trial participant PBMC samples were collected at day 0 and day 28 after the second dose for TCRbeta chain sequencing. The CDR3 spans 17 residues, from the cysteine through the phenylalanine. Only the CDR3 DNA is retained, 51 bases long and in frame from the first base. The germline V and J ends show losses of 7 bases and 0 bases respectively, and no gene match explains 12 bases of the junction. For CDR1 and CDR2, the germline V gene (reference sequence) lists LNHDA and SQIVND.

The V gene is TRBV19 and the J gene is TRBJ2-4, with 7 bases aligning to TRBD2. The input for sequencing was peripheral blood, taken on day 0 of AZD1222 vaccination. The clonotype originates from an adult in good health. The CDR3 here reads CASTGGTFVLAKNIQYF. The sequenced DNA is TGTGCCAGTACCGGGGGGACTTTCGTTCTAGCCAAAAACATTCAGTACTTC.